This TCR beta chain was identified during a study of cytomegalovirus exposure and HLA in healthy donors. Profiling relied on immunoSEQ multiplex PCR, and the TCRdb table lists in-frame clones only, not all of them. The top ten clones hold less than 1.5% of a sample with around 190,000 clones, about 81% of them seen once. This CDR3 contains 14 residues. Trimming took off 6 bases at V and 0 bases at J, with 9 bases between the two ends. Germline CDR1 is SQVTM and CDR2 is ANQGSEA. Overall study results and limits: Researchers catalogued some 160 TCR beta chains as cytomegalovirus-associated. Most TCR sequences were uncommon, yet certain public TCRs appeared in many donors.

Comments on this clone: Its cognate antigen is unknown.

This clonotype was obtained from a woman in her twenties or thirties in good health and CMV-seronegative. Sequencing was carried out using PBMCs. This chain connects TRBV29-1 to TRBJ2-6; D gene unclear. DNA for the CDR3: TGCAGCGTCAAACAAACCTCTGGGGCCAACGTCCTGACTTTC. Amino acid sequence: CSVKQTSGANVLTF.